The rows below give T cell receptor beta chains drawn from one sample of a study of T cell repertoires in cytomegalovirus infection. TCRdb reprocessed the reads via MiXCR and lists one record per CDR3 protein. The profile shows under 850,000 distinct CDR3 sequences, around 35% of them singletons. These receptors are not linked to any known antigen. The input for sequencing was cultured PBMCs, taken from culture after CMV antigen stimulation. These receptors came from a human donor in good health (CMV status not recorded). Some clones in this sample may be carry-over from other donors' samples. CDR3s include the opening cysteine and the closing phenylalanine or tryptophan. Each record gives: D gene, clone size, J gene, V gene, CDR3 protein, CDR3 DNA. The D gene is left open where the match is weak. Only part of the rows carry a size: once, few, many, or a class if the clone is expanded.

>TRBD1|NA|TRBJ1-3|TRBV7-6
CASNEGTGENTIYF
TGTGCCAGCAACGAGGGGACAGGGGAGAACACCATATATTTT
>NA|NA|TRBJ2-1|TRBV29-1
CSVEGHVTRSYNEQFF
TGCAGCGTTGAGGGCCACGTGACCCGCTCCTACAATGAGCAGTTCTTC
>NA|NA|TRBJ2-3|TRBV7-9
CASSGGYYRGTDTQYF
TGTGCCAGCAGCGGCGGATACTACCGGGGTACAGATACGCAGTATTTT
>TRBD2|many|TRBJ2-3|TRBV7-8
CASSLPAGENTQYF
TGTGCCAGCAGCTTACCAGCGGGGGAAAATACGCAGTATTTT
>NA|NA|TRBJ2-5|TRBV11-2
CASSSPAITGETQYF
TGTGCCAGCAGCTCTCCCGCTATAACCGGGGAGACCCAGTACTTC
>TRBD1|few|TRBJ2-7|TRBV7-2
CASTKLWTGGHLTLYEQYF
TGTGCCAGCACAAAGTTGTGGACAGGGGGCCACCTCACCCTCTACGAGCAGTACTTC
>TRBD2|NA|TRBJ2-1|TRBV7-4
CASSFRLAEIVTNEQFF
TGTGCCAGCAGCTTTCGACTAGCGGAGATCGTAACCAATGAGCAGTTCTTC
>TRBD2|NA|TRBJ2-1|TRBV20-1
CSARARESSGHPYNEQFF
TGCAGTGCTAGAGCGAGGGAAAGTAGCGGGCACCCCTACAATGAGCAGTTCTTC
>TRBD1|NA|TRBJ1-2|TRBV4-1
CASSQGQGAPKGYTF
TGCGCCAGCAGCCAGGGACAGGGTGCACCAAAGGGCTACACCTTC
>NA|NA|TRBJ2-1|TRBV7-2
CASSISGTSSYNEQFF
TGTGCCAGCAGCATCTCAGGCACCAGCTCCTACAATGAGCAGTTCTTC
>TRBD2|many|TRBJ2-5|TRBV7-2
CASSSPPSGRVYQETQYF
TGTGCCAGCAGCTCCCCTCCTAGCGGGAGGGTGTACCAAGAGACCCAGTACTTC
>NA|NA|TRBJ2-2|TRBV4-1
CASSQEGVTGELFF
TGCGCCAGCAGCCAAGAGGGGGTTACCGGGGAGCTGTTTTTT
>NA|once|TRBJ1-3|TRBV7-6
CASSSRPSSGNAIYF
TGTGCCAGCAGCTCCCGACCGAGCTCTGGAAACGCCATATATTTT
>NA|NA|TRBJ2-3|TRBV4-1
CASSQDLIGGSTDTQYF
TGCGCCAGCAGCCAAGATCTGATCGGGGGTAGCACAGATACGCAGTATTTT
>NA|few|TRBJ2-3|TRBV7-9
CASSLAASPAFGTDTQYF
TGTGCCAGCAGCTTAGCAGCATCGCCAGCGTTTGGGACAGATACGCAGTATTTT
>TRBD1|few|TRBJ1-6|TRBV4-2
CASSQVWQGVDSPLHF
TGTGCCAGCAGCCAAGTGTGGCAGGGGGTGGATTCACCCCTCCACTTT
>NA|few|TRBJ2-7|TRBV6-1
CASLGTSRGNHEQYF
TGTGCCAGCCTGGGAACTTCCAGGGGAAATCACGAGCAGTACTTC
>NA|many|TRBJ2-3|TRBV7-2
CASSLLPTDTQYF
TGTGCCAGCAGCTTACTCCCCACAGATACGCAGTATTTT
>NA|few|TRBJ2-2|TRBV7-8
CASSFPGVSNTGELFF
TGTGCCAGCAGCTTTCCGGGCGTCTCGAACACCGGGGAGCTGTTTTTT
>TRBD1|few|TRBJ2-7|TRBV12-3/TRBV12-4
CASRTYRGSQYEQYF
TGTGCCAGCCGAACATACAGGGGTTCCCAATACGAGCAGTACTTC
>NA|few|TRBJ1-1|TRBV7-9
CASSLTWRAEAFF
TGTGCCAGCAGCTTAACTTGGAGGGCCGAAGCTTTCTTT
>NA|many|TRBJ2-7|TRBV7-2
CASSVSPSRDEQYF
TGTGCCAGCAGCGTTAGCCCGTCCCGGGACGAGCAGTACTTC
>TRBD1|NA|TRBJ1-2|TRBV28
CASSNYRDRDYGYTF
TGTGCCAGCAGTAATTACCGGGACAGGGACTATGGCTACACCTTC
>NA|few|TRBJ2-1|TRBV12-3/TRBV12-4
CASSAFRDRSSYNEQFF
TGTGCCAGCAGCGCCTTCCGAGACAGAAGCTCCTACAATGAGCAGTTCTTC
>TRBD2|NA|TRBJ2-5|TRBV9
CASSFSGTSGTETQYF
TGTGCCAGCAGCTTCTCCGGGACTAGCGGGACGGAGACCCAGTACTTC
>NA|NA|TRBJ2-3|TRBV7-2
CASSSTGWTDTQYF
TGTGCCAGCAGCTCTACCGGTTGGACAGATACGCAGTATTTT
>NA|few|TRBJ2-7|TRBV7-2
CASSLRGGSEQYF
TGTGCCAGCAGCTTAAGAGGGGGAAGCGAGCAGTACTTC